This T cell receptor beta chain came from a study of cytomegalovirus exposure and HLA in healthy donors. Overall study context: The 90 to 150 validation repertoires used the same platform as the roughly 700 first-cohort repertoires (as reported by a later analysis). General observations from the study: Most TCR sequences were uncommon, yet certain public TCRs appeared in many donors. Altogether, 160 or so TCR beta chains were recorded as cytomegalovirus-associated.

A note on this clone: Its antigen is not identified.

TCRdb's table, derived via immunoSEQ multiplex PCR, lists solely in-frame clones and lacks some. This table holds some 140,000 clones, about 90% found once. This CDR3 has 16 residues. V dropped 4 bases and J dropped 4 bases, with 17 bases sitting between them. The sample taken for sequencing was PBMCs. The chain uses TRBV6-7 and TRBJ2-1, with D possibly being TRBD2 (5 bases). TRBV6-7 is reported as an ORF; its role is uncertain. This TCR was recovered from a man aged 18 to 30 in good health and CMV-seronegative. The DNA of the CDR3 is TGTGCCAGCAGTTCAAAGACTAAGGATTGTTACAATGAGCAGTTCTTC. It translates to CASSSKTKDCYNEQFF.